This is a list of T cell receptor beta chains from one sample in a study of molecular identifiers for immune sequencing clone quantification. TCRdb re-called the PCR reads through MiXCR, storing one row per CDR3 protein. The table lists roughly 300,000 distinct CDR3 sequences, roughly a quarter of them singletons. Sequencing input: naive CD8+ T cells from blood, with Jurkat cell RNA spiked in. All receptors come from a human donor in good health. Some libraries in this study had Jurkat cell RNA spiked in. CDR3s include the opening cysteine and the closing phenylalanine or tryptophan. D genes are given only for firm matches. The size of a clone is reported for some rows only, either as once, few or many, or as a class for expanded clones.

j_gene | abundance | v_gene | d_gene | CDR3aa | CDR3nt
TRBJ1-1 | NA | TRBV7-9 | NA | CASSLALIGKTEAFF | TGTGCCAGCAGCTTGGCCCTGATAGGGAAAACTGAAGCTTTCTTT
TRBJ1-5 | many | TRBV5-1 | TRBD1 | CASSLEGADQPQHF | TGCGCCAGCAGCTTGGAGGGGGCGGATCAGCCCCAGCATTTT
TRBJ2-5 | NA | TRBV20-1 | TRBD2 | CSAPTGLAGEPIQETQYF | TGCAGTGCTCCAACTGGACTAGCGGGGGAACCAATTCAAGAGACCCAGTACTTC
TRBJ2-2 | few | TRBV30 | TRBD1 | CAWSVGGQGVPGELFF | TGTGCCTGGAGTGTAGGGGGACAGGGAGTTCCCGGGGAGCTGTTTTTT
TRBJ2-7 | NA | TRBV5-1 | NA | CASSPLVKQTASYGQYF | TGCGCCAGCAGCCCCTTGGTCAAGCAGACAGCCTCCTACGGGCAGTACTTC
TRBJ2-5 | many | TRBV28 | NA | CASSLPTDTEETQYF | TGTGCCAGCAGTTTACCCACAGACACCGAAGAGACCCAGTACTTC
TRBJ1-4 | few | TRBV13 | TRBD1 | CASSSRTGPATNEKLFF | TGTGCCAGCAGCTCCCGGACAGGACCTGCAACTAATGAAAAACTGTTTTTT
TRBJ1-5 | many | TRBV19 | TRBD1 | CASSMGGQGTQPQHF | TGTGCCAGTAGTATGGGCGGACAGGGAACGCAGCCCCAGCATTTT
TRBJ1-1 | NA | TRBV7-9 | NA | CACSFILGAARAFF | TGTGCCTGCAGCTTTATATTGGGGGCCGCCAGGGCTTTCTTT
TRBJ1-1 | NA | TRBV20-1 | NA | CSAEGYAQGGGAEAFF | TGCAGTGCCGAGGGGTACGCGCAGGGTGGGGGGGCTGAAGCTTTCTTT
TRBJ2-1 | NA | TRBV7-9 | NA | CAGSLGLNEQFF | TGTGCCGGCAGCTTAGGCCTCAATGAGCAGTTCTTC